The 8 T cell receptor beta chains presented below share a single source sample, sequenced in a study of cytomegalovirus exposure and HLA in healthy donors. Amplification used 60 Vbeta primers and 13 Jbeta primers. The method was immunoSEQ multiplex PCR; TCRdb's version includes in-frame clones alone and lacks a portion of them. The sample shows 60,000 to 75,000 clones, over 75% of them seen only once. The sequenced sample was PBMCs. The receptors here all came from a woman aged 30 to 39 in good health and CMV-seropositive.

CDR3 region: CASSRRGQGGEKLFF. CDR3 bases: TGTGCCAGCAGTCGCCGGGGACAGGGAGGGGAAAAACTGTTTTTT. The chain combines TRBV6-6 with TRBJ1-4, with TRBD1 matching over 9 bases. The V segment lost 5 bases and the J segment 8 bases; nucleotides outside the gene matches: 9. Germline loops: CDR1 MNHNY, CDR2 SVGAGI (reference sequence). The CDR3 is 15 residues long.

A few counts support this clone. The chain employs TRBV2 and TRBJ1-4; D may be TRBD1 (5 bases). CDR3 length equals 13 residues. Germline CDR1 and CDR2: SNHLY and FYNNEI. The germline V and J ends were trimmed by 10 bases and 6 bases, with 15 bases remaining between them. The CDR3 protein is CATTGYWDEKLFF. CDR3 nucleotide sequence: TGTGCCACCACAGGCTACTGGGATGAAAAACTGTTTTTT.

This chain uses TRBV5-4 with TRBJ2-7, with 12 bases fitting TRBD2. Trimming took 4 bases from V and 2 from J; bases not matched to a gene: 4. The CDR3 has 15 amino acids. The germline V gene has CDR1 SGHNT and CDR2 YYREEE (reference sequence). In nucleotides, the CDR3 is TGTGCCAGCAGCCCAGGACTAGCGGGACCCTACGAGCAGTACTTC. Translation: CASSPGLAGPYEQYF.

The CDR3: CASSPRLAGGVSYNEQFF. The CDR3 nucleotides read TGTGCCAGCAGCCCCAGACTAGCGGGAGGCGTCTCCTACAATGAGCAGTTCTTC. The genes are TRBV11-2 and TRBJ2-1; 13 bases match TRBD2. Trimming removed 5 bases from V and 0 bases from J; junction bases left unmatched: 7. CDR1 is SGHAT, CDR2 FQNNGV, per germline. The CDR3 is 18 residues long. Full variable domain (rest looked up from reference TRBV11-2 and TRBJ2-1): EAGVAQSPRYKIIEKRQSVAFWCNPISGHATLYWYQQILGQGPKLLIQFQNNGVVDDSQLPKDRFSAERLKGVDSTLKIQPAKLEDSAVYLCASSPRLAGGVSYNEQFFGPGTRLTVL.

The V and J genes are TRBV6-5 and TRBJ2-7; TRBD2 matches at 9 bases. The V gene end was trimmed by 7 bases and the J gene end by 5 bases; junction bases not matched to a gene: 9. The CDR3 sequence is 14 residues long. Germline CDR1 is MNHEY and CDR2 is SVGAGI. The CDR3 bases are TGTGCCAGCACCGTGATAGCGGGAGCTAACGAGCAGTACTTC. Translating gives CASTVIAGANEQYF.

The chain uses TRBV6-6 and TRBJ1-1; 11 bases agree with TRBD1. Germline V gene lookup returns CDR1 MNHNY and CDR2 SVGAGI (reference sequence). V lost 5 bases and J lost 9; bases outside the gene matches: 11. CDR3 length equals 15 residues. DNA of the CDR3: TGTGCCAGCAGTGCAGGACAGGGGGCGCGATGGAAAGCTTTCTTT. This translates into CASSAGQGARWKAFF.

The chain has TRBV6-1 and TRBJ2-1; 14 bases fit TRBD2. Germline V CDR1 and CDR2: MNHNS, SASEGT. Trimming removed 8 bases from V and 9 bases from J; junction bases left unmatched: 9. This CDR3 comprises 15 residues. CDR3 bases: TGTGCCAGCGAGGGACTAGCGGGAGAAGGCGGTGAGCAGTTCTTC. This sequence encodes CASEGLAGEGGEQFF.

This chain joins TRBV6-5 and TRBJ2-5, with D possibly matching TRBD2 (5 bases). The DNA matches TRBJ2-7 better at its end, which makes the J call doubtful. The CDR3 covers 14 residues. Germline assignment: CDR1 MNHEY and CDR2 SVGAGI. CDR3 sequence: CASSSPRTPYEQYF. CDR3 sequence (DNA): TGTGCCAGCAGTTCACCCCGGACTCCTTACGAGCAGTACTTC.